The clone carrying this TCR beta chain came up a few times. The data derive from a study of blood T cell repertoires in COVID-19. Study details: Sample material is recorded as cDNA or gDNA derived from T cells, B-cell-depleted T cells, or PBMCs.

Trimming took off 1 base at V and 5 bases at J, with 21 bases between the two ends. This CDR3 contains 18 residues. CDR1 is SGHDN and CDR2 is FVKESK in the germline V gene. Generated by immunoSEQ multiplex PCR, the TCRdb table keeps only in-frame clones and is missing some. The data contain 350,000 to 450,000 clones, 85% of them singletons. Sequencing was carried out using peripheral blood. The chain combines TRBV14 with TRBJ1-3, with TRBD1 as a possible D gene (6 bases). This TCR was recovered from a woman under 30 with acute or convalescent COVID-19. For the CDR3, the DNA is TGTGCCAGCAGCCAAGTGCAATTGAGGGGGTTTGGTCGAAACACCATATATTTT. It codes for CASSQVQLRGFGRNTIYF.